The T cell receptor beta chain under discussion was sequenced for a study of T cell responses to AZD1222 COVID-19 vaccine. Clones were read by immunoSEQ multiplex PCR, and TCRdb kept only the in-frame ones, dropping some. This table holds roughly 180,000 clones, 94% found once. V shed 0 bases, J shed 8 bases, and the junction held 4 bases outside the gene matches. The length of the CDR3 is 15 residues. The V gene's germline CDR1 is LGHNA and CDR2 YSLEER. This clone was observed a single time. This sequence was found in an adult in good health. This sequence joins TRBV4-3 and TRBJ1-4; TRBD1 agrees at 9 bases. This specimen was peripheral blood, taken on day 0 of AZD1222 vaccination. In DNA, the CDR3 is TGCGCCAGCAGCCAAGATGGGACAGGGAGGGAAAAACTGTTTTTT. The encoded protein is CASSQDGTGREKLFF.